Shown below are 18 T cell receptor beta chains from a single sample sequenced in a study of OX40 agonist ivuxolimab in advanced cancers. Here immunoSEQ multiplex PCR was the method, and the copy in TCRdb shows in-frame clones only, minus some. Among under 60,000 clones, around 90% were seen once, and the ten largest hold roughly 4.4%. Specimen: CD4+ or CD8+ T cells sorted from blood, collected in a trial of the OX40 agonist ivuxolimab. These receptors came from an adult with an advanced solid tumor such as melanoma, head and neck, liver or kidney cancer.

The gene calls are TRBV7-9 and TRBJ2-3; D not certain. V shed 5 bases and J shed 5 bases, with 8 bases lying between them. CDR3 length: 12 residues. CDR1 is SEHNR, CDR2 FQNEAQ, per germline (reference sequence). The DNA for the CDR3 is TGTGCCAGCAGCCCGGACCAAGATACGCAGTATTTT. It specifies CASSPDQDTQYF. Full variable domain (remainder filled in from reference TRBV7-9 and TRBJ2-3): DTGVSQNPRHKITKRGQNVTFRCDPISEHNRLYWYRQTLGQGPEFLTYFQNEAQLEKSRLLSDRFSAERPKGSFSTLEIQRTEQGDSAMYLCASSPDQDTQYFGPGTRLTVL.

The rearrangement links TRBV28 to TRBJ2-5, with D uncertain. V lost 2 bases and J lost 5, with 3 bases in between. The CDR3 length is 11 residues. The germline CDR1 and CDR2 sequences are MDHEN and SYDVKM. This chain's CDR3 is CASSLMETQYF. The CDR3 bases are TGTGCCAGCAGTTTAATGGAGACCCAGTACTTC. The whole variable domain, filled in from reference TRBV28 and TRBJ2-5, reads DVKVTQSSRYLVKRTGEKVFLECVQDMDHENMFWYRQDPGLGLRLIYFSYDVKMKEKGDIPEGYSVSREKKERFSLILESASTNQTSMYLCASSLMETQYFGPGTRLLVL.

This clone was detected a few times. The CDR3, as DNA: TGCGCCAGCAGCTTGGACCAACAGGGGTTTGGTGAAGCTTTCTTT. The encoded protein is CASSLDQQGFGEAFF. The chain carries TRBV5-1 and TRBJ1-1; 7 nucleotides match TRBD1. CDR1 is SGHRS, CDR2 YFSETQ, per germline. V dropped 0 bases and J dropped 7; count of bases not matched to a gene: 9. The CDR3 runs 15 residues.

The chain carries TRBV27 and TRBJ1-2; D may be TRBD1 (5 bases). CDR3 length equals 14 residues. Germline lookup yields CDR1 MNHEY and CDR2 SMNVEV (reference sequence). V dropped 4 bases and J dropped 2 bases, with 11 bases sitting between them. CDR3 nucleotides: TGTGCCAGCAGTTCTGGTCAGGGAAACTATGGCTACACCTTC. Residues: CASSSGQGNYGYTF.

The gene calls are TRBV7-3 and TRBJ1-5; D is unclear. The germline V gene encodes CDR1 SGHTA and CDR2 FQGTGA. The CDR3 contains 13 residues. The ends were cut back, 0 bases at V and 10 bases at J, with 10 bases in the middle. The CDR3 reads CASSLTSQYPQHF. In DNA, the CDR3 is TGTGCCAGCAGCTTAACGTCCCAATACCCCCAGCATTTT.

This chain uses TRBV9 with TRBJ2-3; 9 bases agree with TRBD2. Trimming at V came to 0 bases and at J to 3 bases, leaving 11 bases not matched to a gene. CDR3 size: 18 residues. Germline V lookup: CDR1 SGDLS, CDR2 YYNGEE. The CDR3 DNA follows: TGTGCCAGCAGCGTAGAGGTTGGCGGGGGGGCCTTAACAGATACGCAGTATTTT. It translates to CASSVEVGGGALTDTQYF.

The chain joins TRBV5-6 to TRBJ2-1; D uncertain. The CDR3 totals 13 residues. The germline V and J ends were trimmed by 0 bases and 5 bases, with 6 bases remaining between them. In germline, CDR1 is SGHDT, CDR2 YYEEEE. The CDR3 nucleotides are TGTGCCAGCAGCTTGGATATCGACAATGAGCAGTTCTTC. This codes for CASSLDIDNEQFF.

The chain is built from TRBV5-1 and TRBJ2-1; unclear D gene. The V gene's germline CDR1 is SGHRS and CDR2 YFSETQ. Trimming cost V 1 base and J 0 bases, with 2 bases left between them. This CDR3 is built from 13 residues. The CDR3 sequence is CASSLPSYNEQFF. CDR3 nucleotides: TGCGCCAGCAGCTTGCCCTCCTACAATGAGCAGTTCTTC. Drawing the rest from reference TRBV5-1 and TRBJ2-1, the complete variable domain is KAGVTQTPRYLIKTRGQQVTLSCSPISGHRSVSWYQQTPGQGLQFLFEYFSETQRNKGNFPGRFSGRQFSNSRSEMNVSTLELGDSALYLCASSLPSYNEQFFGPGTRLTVL.

The J gene is TRBJ1-5, the V gene TRBV28, with D unresolved. Germline assignment: CDR1 MDHEN and CDR2 SYDVKM. V was shortened by 3 bases and J by 2 bases, with 11 bases between the two germline ends. This CDR3 is built from 15 residues. The DNA for the CDR3 is TGTGCCAGCAGTTTGGAGTCAGTAGGCAATCAGCCCCAGCATTTT. Amino acid sequence: CASSLESVGNQPQHF.

With respect to this clone: Other DNA sequences in this specimen translate into the identical CDR3. The rearrangement links TRBV28 to TRBJ1-2; D is unresolved. Germline assignment: CDR1 MDHEN and CDR2 SYDVKM. V gave up 2 bases and J gave up 5 bases, with 6 bases separating them. The CDR3 contains 12 residues. CDR3: CASSLGGYGYTF. The CDR3 DNA reads as TGTGCCAGCAGTTTAGGAGGATATGGCTACACCTTC.

The rearrangement uses TRBV7-6 and TRBJ2-4; D may be TRBD1 or TRBD2 (6 bases each). Germline assignment: CDR1 SGHVS and CDR2 FNYEAQ. The CDR3 totals 14 residues. V was clipped by 1 base and J by 7 bases, with 11 bases between them. For the CDR3, the DNA is TGTGCCAGCAGCTTAGGAGGGGGGTGGAACATTCAGTACTTC. Its protein product is CASSLGGGWNIQYF.

This chain uses TRBV11-1 with TRBJ2-7; no clear D gene. Between the trimmed V and J ends, which lost 2 bases and 3 bases, there was a span of 14 bases. This CDR3 is built from 15 residues. Per germline, CDR1 SGHAT and CDR2 FQDESV (reference sequence). CDR3 sequence reads: CASSLSLASDYEQYF. CDR3 sequence (DNA): TGTGCCAGCAGCTTAAGTTTGGCCAGCGACTACGAGCAGTACTTC.

J is TRBJ2-3 and V is TRBV5-6, with D hard to call. V was clipped by 0 bases and J by 2 bases, with 7 bases between them. The germline V gene has CDR1 SGHDT and CDR2 YYEEEE. This CDR3 spans 14 amino acids. The CDR3 nucleotides are TGTGCCAGCAGCTTGGAGGGAAACACAGATACGCAGTATTTT. Encoded protein: CASSLEGNTDTQYF.

The rearrangement links TRBV28 to TRBJ2-7, with D perhaps matching TRBD1 or TRBD2 (6 bases each). Trimming cost V 2 bases and J 7 bases, with 15 bases left between them. Germline-derived CDR1 and CDR2 are MDHEN and SYDVKM. This CDR3 is 14 amino acids long. CDR3 DNA sequence: TGTGCCAGCAGTTTAAGTTTGGGGGCGGGAGAGCAGTACTTC. Protein sequence: CASSLSLGAGEQYF.

The chain links TRBV18 to TRBJ1-4; D call uncertain. The CDR3 runs 16 residues. Trimming pared 3 bases from V and 5 bases from J, leaving 16 bases between. CDR1 and CDR2 (germline): KGHSH, LQKENI. CDR3 DNA sequence: TGTGCCAGCTCACCGAATGCTCCCGCCGGCAATGAAAAACTGTTTTTT. Encoded protein: CASSPNAPAGNEKLFF.

The chain has TRBV7-9 and TRBJ1-2; the match to TRBD1 covers 8 bases. The junction had 15 bases not matched to a gene; V was cut back by 4 bases and J by 8 bases. This CDR3 spans 16 amino acids. CDR1 is SEHNR and CDR2 is FQNEAQ in the germline V gene (reference sequence). Written as DNA, the CDR3 is TGTGCCAGCAGCTCCCTCTTAAGGACAGGGAAAGGAGGCTACACCTTC. Translated: CASSSLLRTGKGGYTF.

CDR3 nucleotides: TGTGCCAGTGAAACGGGGGGGAGGGAGAATGAGCAGTTCTTC. Encoded protein: CASETGGRENEQFF. The chain couples TRBV5-4 to TRBJ2-1, with 8 bases matching TRBD2. V lost 8 bases to trimming and J lost 7 bases; unmatched junction nucleotides: 11. This CDR3 is 14 amino acids long. Per germline, CDR1 SGHNT and CDR2 YYREEE (reference sequence).

V and J are TRBV28 and TRBJ1-4; D is uncertain. V dropped 2 bases and J dropped 8 bases, with 12 bases sitting between them. CDR3 size: 14 residues. Germline values: CDR1 MDHEN, CDR2 SYDVKM. The CDR3, as DNA: TGTGCCAGCAGTTTAGCCCCTCATCGGGAAAAACTGTTTTTT. Residues: CASSLAPHREKLFF.